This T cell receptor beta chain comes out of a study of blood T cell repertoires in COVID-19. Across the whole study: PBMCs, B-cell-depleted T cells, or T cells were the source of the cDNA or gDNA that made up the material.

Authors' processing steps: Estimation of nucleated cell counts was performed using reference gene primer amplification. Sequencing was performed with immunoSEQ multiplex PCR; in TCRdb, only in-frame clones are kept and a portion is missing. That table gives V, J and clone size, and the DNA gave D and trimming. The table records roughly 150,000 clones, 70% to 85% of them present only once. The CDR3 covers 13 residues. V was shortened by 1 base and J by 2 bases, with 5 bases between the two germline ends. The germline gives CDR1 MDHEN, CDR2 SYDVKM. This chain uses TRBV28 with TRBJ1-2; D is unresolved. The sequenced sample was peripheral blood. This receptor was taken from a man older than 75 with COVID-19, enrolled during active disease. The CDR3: CASSLLQNYGYTF. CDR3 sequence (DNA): TGTGCCAGCAGTTTATTACAGAACTATGGCTACACCTTC.